This T cell receptor beta chain was found in a study of cytomegalovirus exposure and HLA in healthy donors (dated by TCRdb to 2017 to 2019). Context from the whole study: According to an earlier analysis of around 600 of the donors, 150 million to 200 million T cells yielded some 120 million unique TCR beta sequences and about 300 Gb of sequence data. An early release that covered roughly 600 HLA-typed donors contained approximately 320 gigabases of sequencing data and some 87 million unique TCR sequences. Among the roughly 390 genotyped donors, around 81% belonged to the genetic ancestry cluster associated with self-reported Caucasian donors. The study was designed to test whether signatures of past pathogen exposure could be identified by cataloging public T cell receptors. The T cell repertoires of some 670 subjects were profiled by immunosequencing and related to cytomegalovirus serostatus. Besides the first cohort of around 670 subjects, a separate validation cohort made up of over 100 different subjects was used. To predict cytomegalovirus infection status, the study brought together high-throughput TCR immunosequencing, statistical association of individual TCRs with disease status, and machine learning. To study patterns of TCR occurrence, a later analysis re-analyzed previously published TCR beta repertoires from just over 650 donors and added high-resolution HLA genotyping. Rather than using new phenotypic data, the later analysis identified candidate immune exposures from TCR beta sequences and from how often those sequences occurred across donors. An earlier analysis of approximately 580 of the donors used high-throughput TCR beta sequencing to judge whether each TCR beta V gene segment behaved as functional or pseudogenic. Donor age, sex, ethnicity and CMV serostatus were compiled alongside the repertoire data. Genome-wide SNP genotypes for about three fifths of the roughly 700 donors were used in a later genetic analysis, which treated that subset as a discovery cohort. All discovery cohort repertoires had been generated using a single sequencing platform. Both class I and class II loci were covered by HLA typing, at four-digit resolution. The number of donors typed differed by locus, with about 629-640 for A, B, C, DRB1 and DQB1, approximately 500 for DQA1, approximately 570 for DPA1, and 400 to 490 for DPB1. Roughly 5 DR-DQ haplotypes were handled as single units for association and clustering, since linkage in the cohort was strong. On average, around 240,000 unique TCR beta nucleotide sequences were sequenced per donor among 398 genotyped donors of the cohort, with 15% to 20% of those sequences being non-productive. The study at large found these results: The cohort was sequenced for TCR beta chains only, and without alpha or paired-chain data the features that could be detected were limited. Sequencing depth was assumed to be roughly uniform across donors in the presence/absence analyses, though that assumption may not hold. A further reported finding was that TCR beta sequences accurately predicted the HLA-A and HLA-B alleles for most subjects in the first cohort. In the study, approximately 150 TCR beta chains were listed as associated with cytomegalovirus. V-gene and J-gene trimming of TCR beta chains was associated with a missense DCLRE1C variant in a later genetic analysis, and the association was replicated in an independent cohort. A group of highly shared sequence variants was considered likely to be a technical artifact of the sequencing pipeline. A later analysis found that HLA-associated TCR beta chains were more clonally expanded and had lower generation probabilities than equally common non-associated chains. According to a later analysis, TCR association rates differed among HLA loci, with DRB1 alleles showing the most associated TCRs and HLA-C alleles showing the fewest. Some IMGT-functional V segments, including TRBV6-2 and TRBV6-3, could not be distinguished by the 87-base-pair reads and were therefore excluded. A later analysis associated 15,000 to 20,000 TCR beta sequences with specific HLA alleles at a false discovery rate of 0.05. Over 15 rarely observed V segments, including chromosome 9 orphons, were excluded from the earlier analysis of just under 600 of the donors because counts were too low. It was suggested by the authors that the approach could potentially be generalized to other disease states and immunological phenotypes. According to a later analysis, parvovirus B19, influenza, CMV and Epstein-Barr virus appeared linked to several top co-occurrence clusters. The classifier was reported to diagnose cytomegalovirus status with high specificity and sensitivity in both the original and validation cohorts. According to a later analysis, most CMV-associated TCR beta chains appeared to be HLA-restricted, and the HLA associations seemed to be driven largely by CMV exposure. In vitro tests confirmed that a few of the cytomegalovirus-associated TCR beta chains recognize cytomegalovirus antigens. An earlier analysis of around 600 of the donors showed that most TCR beta V segments appeared in productive rearrangements either about 87% or about 30% of the time, which broadly matched IMGT annotations. Correlated functional status among segregating V segments might reflect linkage disequilibrium, but an unknown experimental factor could not be ruled out. Compared with the roughly 700-donor mean, donors in an Asian-associated ancestry cluster had fewer N-insertions in productive TCRs, according to a later genetic analysis. Because some donors lacked HLA typing at each locus, the association tests relied only on the typed subset. When HLA alleles, especially DR and DQ, strongly co-occurred, attributing TCR associations to individual alleles was difficult. Most TCR sequences were seen in very few donors, while some public TCRs were found in many individuals. For the cohort, immune exposure information was limited to CMV serostatus.

In total, roughly 710 healthy bone marrow donors made up the cohort. At the time of sampling, every cohort member was nominally healthy, though immune exposures that went unrecorded were likely present. The donor was CMV seronegative and belonged to the group of 352 seronegative cohort members. Each donor provided a peripheral blood sample, and peripheral blood mononuclear cells were used for TCR beta sequencing. The Qiagen DNeasy Blood Extraction Kit was used to extract genomic DNA from the blood cell samples. Via the germline V gene (reference sequence), CDR1 is MNHNY and CDR2 SVGAGI. From the cysteine up to the phenylalanine, the CDR3 has a length of 16 residues. Only the CDR3 portion is preserved as DNA: 48 bases, with reading frame beginning at the first base. Points on this clone: This receptor's antigen is unknown. Base quality data are lacking; no much larger clone is found one base away.

Libraries came from the immunoSEQ multiplex PCR assay. For the multiplex PCR, a mixture combining 60 forward primers for TCR Vbeta segments and 13 reverse primers for TCR Jbeta segments was used. The CDR3 region of rearranged TCR beta genes was amplified from genomic DNA with a multiplex PCR assay. The amplified TCR beta libraries were sequenced on the Illumina HiSeq System as 87-base-pair reads. In the authors' own workflow: A later analysis tallied around 87 million unique TCR beta chains across the approximately 670 repertoires, and some 12 million of those chains were shared by two or more donors. Raw reads were error-corrected and collapsed into unique sequences with a nearest-neighbor algorithm that merged closely related sequences to remove PCR and sequencing errors. Alignment of CDR3 sequences to IMGT reference sequences was used to assign V, D and J gene segments. For a sequence to be retained, a match of at least six nucleotides to both a V gene segment and a J gene segment was required. Rearrangements were classified as productive when the CDR3 lacked stop codons and remained in frame with V and J, and all other rearrangements were classified as non-productive. Following IMGT convention, CDR3 was defined as the stretch from the second conserved V-encoded cysteine up to the conserved J-encoded phenylalanine. The earlier analysis of more than 450 of the donors excluded sequences that lacked an unambiguous match to a single V gene segment. An earlier analysis of approximately 590 of the donors classified V segments as functional when productive rearrangements were above 56.7% and as segregating when the standard deviation between donors was above 5%. A statistical classification framework was developed to diagnose cytomegalovirus status using the catalog of TCR beta chain sequences. In a later analysis, TCR nucleotide sequences were compared against IMGT/GENE-DB human TR gene sequences so that V and J genes could be assigned. Using the TCRdist pipeline, a later analysis assigned CDR3 sequences along with most-parsimonious VDJ recombination scenarios. In a later analysis, each TCR beta chain was defined by its CDR3 amino acid sequence together with its V-gene family, and reads without a unique V-gene family were excluded. A later analysis removed nearly 600 highly shared, low-generation-probability nucleotide sequences to deal with suspected cross-contamination and a sequencing artifact. In a later analysis, a clonal expansion index was calculated for each public chain from normalized within-repertoire ranks of inferred template counts. Generation probabilities in a later analysis came from a VDJ recombination model fitted to out-of-frame rearrangements, and those results were checked against IGoR. A later analysis scored TCR-TCR, TCR-HLA and TCR-CMV co-occurrence with hypergeometric tests, applying a repertoire-size bias correction to TCR pairs. To estimate false discovery rates, a later analysis permuted the HLA or CMV assignments 20 times. In a later analysis, co-occurring TCRs were grouped with DBSCAN, and TCRdist sequence similarity was added when clustering was performed within HLA-allele-positive subsets. Repertoires with fewer than 30,000 or more than 120,000 public chains, plus five repertoires with anomalous nucleotide sharing, were excluded from co-occurrence clustering. Imported from immuneACCESS, the table was reduced by TCRdb to in-frame sequences with V and J called. These copies leave out some clones; in studies compared against another copy, an unresolved V gene accounts for under half, and the cause of the remainder is not known. V, J and clone size reflect that table, while D and trimming were determined from the DNA. In all, the sample holds approximately 100,000 clones, and around 80% of those were seen once. The ten most abundant clones make up 1.5% to 2% of the sample.

Rearrangement joined TRBV6-6 to TRBJ2-5, and 9 bases in between align with TRBD1. The assigned J gene may be wrong: the sequence end matches TRBJ2-7 better. The receptor was derived from a woman aged 35 to 49 in good health and CMV-seronegative. Sample: PBMCs. Here the CDR3 is given as CASRDSGTGNSYEQYF. The bases read TGTGCCAGCAGAGACTCCGGGACAGGGAACTCCTACGAGCAGTACTTC.